What follows are 4 T cell receptor beta chains derived from one specimen sequenced in a study of T cell responses to AZD1222 COVID-19 vaccine. Assay used: immunoSEQ multiplex PCR; TCRdb lists only in-frame clones, some missing. In the table there are approximately 150,000 clones, about 92% of which are singletons. The specimen was peripheral blood, collected on day 0 of AZD1222 vaccination. These receptors all stem from an adult in good health.

The chain has TRBV5-8 and TRBJ1-4, with 8 bases lining up with TRBD1. Germline CDR1 SGHTS, CDR2 YDEGEE. This CDR3 has 14 residues. Trimming cost V 6 bases and J 5 bases; bases outside gene matches: 6. This chain's CDR3 is CASNHGTGNEKLFF. The CDR3, as DNA: TGTGCCAGCAACCACGGGACAGGAAATGAAAAACTGTTTTTT.

The rearrangement joins TRBV6-8 to TRBJ2-3; D gene uncertain. CDR1 is MNHGY, CDR2 SAAAGT, per germline. V was trimmed by 4 bases and J by 0 bases, leaving 5 bases between them. The CDR3 extends over 13 amino acids. The CDR3 DNA sequence: TGTGCCAGCAGTTCAGACAGCACAGATACGCAGTATTTT. Translating it yields CASSSDSTDTQYF.

This clone came up once. The rearrangement joins TRBV4-2 to TRBJ1-1, with TRBD1 matching 7 bases. Per the germline V gene, CDR1 is LGHNA and CDR2 is YNFKEQ. Germline trimming cut 3 bases from V and 4 bases from J; bases unmatched to any gene: 8. The CDR3 sequence is 15 residues long. In DNA form, the CDR3 reads TGTGCCAGCAGCCACGTCCAGGGGGACCCCACTGAAGCTTTCTTT. It encodes CASSHVQGDPTEAFF.

The chain recombines TRBV6-5 with TRBJ1-4; no clear D gene. Trimming removed 8 bases at V and 2 bases at J, with 9 bases between. This CDR3 spans 13 amino acids. Germline V CDR1 and CDR2: MNHEY, SVGAGI. The DNA for the CDR3 is TGTGCCAGCCGGCCGGGGACTAATGAAAAACTGTTTTTT. It translates to CASRPGTNEKLFF.